Shown below are 2 T cell receptor beta chains from a single sample sequenced in a study of cytomegalovirus exposure and HLA in healthy donors. This table comes from immunoSEQ multiplex PCR, and its TCRdb copy is limited to in-frame clones, with some not included. The sample contains some 250,000 clones, about 86% of which appear only once. Sequencing was performed on PBMCs. Receptors originate from a woman aged 30 to 39 in good health and CMV-seropositive.

This chain uses TRBV27 with TRBJ2-3; D perhaps matches TRBD2 (6 bases). There are 16 residues in the CDR3. The V end was cut by 5 bases, the J end by 4 bases, with 19 bases between. The V gene's germline CDR1 is MNHEY and CDR2 SMNVEV (reference sequence). The DNA of the CDR3 is TGTGCCAGCAGTACCCACGGTAGCGGAGACTCAGATACGCAGTATTTT. Protein sequence: CASSTHGSGDSDTQYF.

The chain carries TRBV4-2 and TRBJ2-7; weak D call: TRBD2 (5 bases). This CDR3 comprises 15 residues. The germline gives CDR1 LGHNA, CDR2 YNFKEQ. V was clipped by 3 bases and J by 0 bases, with 12 bases between them. CDR3 residues: CASSHSISDSYEQYF. CDR3 sequence (DNA): TGTGCCAGCAGCCACTCGATTAGCGACTCCTACGAGCAGTACTTC.